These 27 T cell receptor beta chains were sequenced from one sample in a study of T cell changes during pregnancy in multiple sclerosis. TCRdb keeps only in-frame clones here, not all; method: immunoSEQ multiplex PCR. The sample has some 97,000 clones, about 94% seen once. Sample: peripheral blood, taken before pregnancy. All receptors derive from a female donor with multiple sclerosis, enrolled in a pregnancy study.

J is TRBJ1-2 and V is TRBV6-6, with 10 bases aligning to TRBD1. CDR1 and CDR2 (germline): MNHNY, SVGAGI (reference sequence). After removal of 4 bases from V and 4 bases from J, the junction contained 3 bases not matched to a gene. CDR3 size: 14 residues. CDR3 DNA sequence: TGTGCCAGCAGTTTCGGGACAGGGGTCTATGGCTACACCTTC. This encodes CASSFGTGVYGYTF.

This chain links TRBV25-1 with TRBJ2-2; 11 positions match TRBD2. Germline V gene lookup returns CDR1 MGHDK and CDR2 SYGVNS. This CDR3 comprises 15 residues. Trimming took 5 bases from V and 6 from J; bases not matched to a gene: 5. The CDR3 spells CASSKLAGVPGELFF. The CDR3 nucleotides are TGTGCCAGCAGTAAACTAGCGGGAGTGCCCGGGGAGCTGTTTTTT. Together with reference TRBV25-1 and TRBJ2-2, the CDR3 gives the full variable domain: EADIYQTPRYLVIGTGKKITLECSQTMGHDKMYWYQQDPGMELHLIHYSYGVNSTEKGDLSSESTVSRIRTEHFPLTLESARPSHTSQYLCASSKLAGVPGELFFGEGSRLTVL.

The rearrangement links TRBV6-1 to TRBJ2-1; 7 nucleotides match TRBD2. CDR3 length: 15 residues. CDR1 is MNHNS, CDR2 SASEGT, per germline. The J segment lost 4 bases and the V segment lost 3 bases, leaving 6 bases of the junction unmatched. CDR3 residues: CASSERGSGYNEQFF. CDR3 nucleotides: TGTGCCAGCAGTGAGCGCGGGAGTGGGTACAATGAGCAGTTCTTC.

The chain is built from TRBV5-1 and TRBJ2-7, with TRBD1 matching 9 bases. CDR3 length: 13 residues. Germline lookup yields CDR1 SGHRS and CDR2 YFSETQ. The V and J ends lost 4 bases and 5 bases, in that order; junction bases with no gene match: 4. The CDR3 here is CASSRDRVDEQYF. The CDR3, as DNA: TGCGCCAGCAGCCGGGACAGGGTGGACGAGCAGTACTTC.

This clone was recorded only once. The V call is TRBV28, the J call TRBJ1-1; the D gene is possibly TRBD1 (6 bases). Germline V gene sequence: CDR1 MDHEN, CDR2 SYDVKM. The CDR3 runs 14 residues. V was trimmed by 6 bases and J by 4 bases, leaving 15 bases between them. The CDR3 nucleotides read TGTGCCAGCAGACTCTCAGGGGCCTTCACTGAAGCTTTCTTT. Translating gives CASRLSGAFTEAFF.

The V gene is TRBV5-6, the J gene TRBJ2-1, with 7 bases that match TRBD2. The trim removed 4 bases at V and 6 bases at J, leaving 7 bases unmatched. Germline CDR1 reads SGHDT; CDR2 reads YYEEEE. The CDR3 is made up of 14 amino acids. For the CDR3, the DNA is TGTGCCAGCAGCCCTGGACTAGGCTTCAATGAGCAGTTCTTC. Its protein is CASSPGLGFNEQFF.

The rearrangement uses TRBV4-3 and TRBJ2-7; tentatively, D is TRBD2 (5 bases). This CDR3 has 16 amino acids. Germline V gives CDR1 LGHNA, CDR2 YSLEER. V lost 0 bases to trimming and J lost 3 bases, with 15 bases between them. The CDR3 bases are TGCGCCAGCAGCCAAGATTCGCGGGCCGACCTCTACGAGCAGTACTTC. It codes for CASSQDSRADLYEQYF.

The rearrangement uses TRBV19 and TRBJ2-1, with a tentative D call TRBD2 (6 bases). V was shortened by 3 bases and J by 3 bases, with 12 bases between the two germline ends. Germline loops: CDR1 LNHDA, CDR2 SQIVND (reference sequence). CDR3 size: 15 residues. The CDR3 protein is CASSMGSGLYNEQFF. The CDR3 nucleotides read TGTGCCAGTAGTATGGGTAGCGGCCTCTACAATGAGCAGTTCTTC. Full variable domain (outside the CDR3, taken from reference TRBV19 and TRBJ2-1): DGGITQSPKYLFRKEGQNVTLSCEQNLNHDAMYWYRQDPGQGLRLIYYSQIVNDFQKGDIAEGYSVSREKKESFPLTVTSAQKNPTAFYLCASSMGSGLYNEQFFGPGTRLTVL.

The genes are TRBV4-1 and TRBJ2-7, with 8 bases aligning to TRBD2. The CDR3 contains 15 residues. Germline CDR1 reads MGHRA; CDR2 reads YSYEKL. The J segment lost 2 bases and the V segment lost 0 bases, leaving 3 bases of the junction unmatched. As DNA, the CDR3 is TGCGCCAGCAGCCAAGAGTTAGCGGGGACCTACGAGCAGTACTTC. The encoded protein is CASSQELAGTYEQYF.

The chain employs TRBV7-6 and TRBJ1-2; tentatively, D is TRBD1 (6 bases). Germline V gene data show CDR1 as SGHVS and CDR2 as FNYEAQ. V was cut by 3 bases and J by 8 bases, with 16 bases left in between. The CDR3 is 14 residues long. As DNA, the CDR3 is TGTGCCAGCAGCTTGGACAGAACGGGGCGAGGCTACACCTTC. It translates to CASSLDRTGRGYTF. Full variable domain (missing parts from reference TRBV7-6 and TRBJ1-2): GAGVSQSPRYKVTKRGQDVALRCDPISGHVSLYWYRQALGQGPEFLTYFNYEAQQDKSGLPNDRFSAERPEGSISTLTIQRTEQRDSAMYRCASSLDRTGRGYTFGSGTRLTVV.

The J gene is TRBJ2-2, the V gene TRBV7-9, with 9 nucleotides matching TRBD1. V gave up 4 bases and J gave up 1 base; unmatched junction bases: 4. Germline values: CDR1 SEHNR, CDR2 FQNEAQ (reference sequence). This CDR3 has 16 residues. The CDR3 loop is CASSWDRDGNTGELFF. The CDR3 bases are TGTGCCAGCAGCTGGGACAGGGACGGGAACACCGGGGAGCTGTTTTTT.

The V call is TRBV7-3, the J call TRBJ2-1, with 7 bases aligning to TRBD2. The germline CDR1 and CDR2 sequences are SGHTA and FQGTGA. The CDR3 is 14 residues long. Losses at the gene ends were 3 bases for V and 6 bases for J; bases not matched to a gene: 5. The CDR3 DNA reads TGTGCCAGCAGCTTGGCTAGCGGAGGCAATGAGCAGTTCTTC. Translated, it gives CASSLASGGNEQFF.

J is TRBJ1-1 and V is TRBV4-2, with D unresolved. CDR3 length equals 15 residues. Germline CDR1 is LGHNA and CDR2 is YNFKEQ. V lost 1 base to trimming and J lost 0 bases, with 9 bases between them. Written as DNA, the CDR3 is TGTGCCAGCAGCCAAGTTCCAGTCATGAACACTGAAGCTTTCTTT. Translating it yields CASSQVPVMNTEAFF.

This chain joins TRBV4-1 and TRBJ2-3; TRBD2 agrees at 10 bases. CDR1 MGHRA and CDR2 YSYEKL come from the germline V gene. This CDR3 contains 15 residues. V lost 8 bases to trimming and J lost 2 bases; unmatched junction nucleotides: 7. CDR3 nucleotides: TGCGCCAGCCGCAAACTAGCGGGATTCACAGATACGCAGTATTTT. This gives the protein CASRKLAGFTDTQYF.

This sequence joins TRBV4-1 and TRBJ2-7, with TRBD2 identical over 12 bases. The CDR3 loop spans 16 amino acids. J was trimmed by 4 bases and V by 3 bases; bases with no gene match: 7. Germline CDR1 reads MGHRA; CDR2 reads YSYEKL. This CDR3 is CASSHPSGRAGYEQYF. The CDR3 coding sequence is TGCGCCAGCAGCCATCCTAGCGGGAGGGCGGGATACGAGCAGTACTTC.

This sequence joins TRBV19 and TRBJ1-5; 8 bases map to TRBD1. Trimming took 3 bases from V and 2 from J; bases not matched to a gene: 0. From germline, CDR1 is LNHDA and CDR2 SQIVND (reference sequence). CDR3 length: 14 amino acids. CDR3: CASSMTGGNQPQHF. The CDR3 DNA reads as TGTGCCAGTAGTATGACAGGGGGCAATCAGCCCCAGCATTTT.

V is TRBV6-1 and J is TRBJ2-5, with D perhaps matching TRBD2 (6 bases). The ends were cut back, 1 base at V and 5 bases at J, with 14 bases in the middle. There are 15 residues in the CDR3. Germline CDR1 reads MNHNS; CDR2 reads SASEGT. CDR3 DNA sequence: TGTGCCAGCAGTGAAGTGGGGGGATTCGGGGAGACCCAGTACTTC. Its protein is CASSEVGGFGETQYF.

The CDR3, as DNA: TGTGCCAGCAGTCCTCTCAGCGGGAGAGGCGAGCAGTACTTC. This translates into CASSPLSGRGEQYF. This rearrangement joins TRBV6-6 to TRBJ2-7; 8 positions agree with TRBD2. Germline CDR1 reads MNHNY; CDR2 reads SVGAGI (reference sequence). V dropped 5 bases and J dropped 6; count of bases not matched to a gene: 9. The CDR3 is made up of 14 amino acids.

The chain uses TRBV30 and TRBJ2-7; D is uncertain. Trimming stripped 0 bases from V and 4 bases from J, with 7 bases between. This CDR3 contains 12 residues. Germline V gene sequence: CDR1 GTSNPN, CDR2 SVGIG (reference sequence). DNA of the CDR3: TGTGCCTGGAGTGTTGGAGTGTACGAGCAGTACTTC. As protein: CAWSVGVYEQYF.

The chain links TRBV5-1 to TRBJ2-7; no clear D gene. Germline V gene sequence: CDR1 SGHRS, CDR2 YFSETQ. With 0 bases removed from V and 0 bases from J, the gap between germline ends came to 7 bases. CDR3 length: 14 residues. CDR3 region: CASSLVSFSYEQYF. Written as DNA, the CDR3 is TGCGCCAGCAGCTTGGTTAGCTTCTCCTACGAGCAGTACTTC.

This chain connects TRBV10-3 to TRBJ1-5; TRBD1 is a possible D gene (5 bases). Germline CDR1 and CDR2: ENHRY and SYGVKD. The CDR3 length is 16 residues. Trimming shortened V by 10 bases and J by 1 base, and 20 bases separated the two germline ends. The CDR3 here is CATSPTAGGSNQPQHF. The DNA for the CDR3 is TGTGCCACCTCCCCAACCGCGGGGGGAAGCAATCAGCCCCAGCATTTT.

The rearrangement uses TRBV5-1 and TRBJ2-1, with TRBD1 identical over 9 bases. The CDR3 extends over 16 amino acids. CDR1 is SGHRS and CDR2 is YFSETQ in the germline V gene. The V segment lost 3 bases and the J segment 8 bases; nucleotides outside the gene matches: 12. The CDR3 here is CASSSQPGQGHHEQFF. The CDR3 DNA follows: TGCGCCAGCAGCTCACAACCGGGACAGGGCCACCATGAGCAGTTCTTC. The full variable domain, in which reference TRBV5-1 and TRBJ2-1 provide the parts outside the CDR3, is KAGVTQTPRYLIKTRGQQVTLSCSPISGHRSVSWYQQTPGQGLQFLFEYFSETQRNKGNFPGRFSGRQFSNSRSEMNVSTLELGDSALYLCASSSQPGQGHHEQFFGPGTRLTVL.

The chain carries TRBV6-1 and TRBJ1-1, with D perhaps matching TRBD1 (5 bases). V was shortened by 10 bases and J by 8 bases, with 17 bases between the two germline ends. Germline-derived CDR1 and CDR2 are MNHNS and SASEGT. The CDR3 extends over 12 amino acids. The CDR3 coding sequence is TGTGCCACCCGACATTGGGGCGAGGAAGCTTTCTTT. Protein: CATRHWGEEAFF.

CDR3 loop: CASSYRTDQETQYF. For the CDR3, the DNA is TGTGCCAGCAGTTACCGGACAGACCAAGAGACCCAGTACTTC. This chain links TRBV6-6 with TRBJ2-5; TRBD1 might be the D (6 bases). V was pared by 2 bases and J by 0 bases, with 7 bases between. Per germline, CDR1 MNHNY and CDR2 SVGAGI (reference sequence). This CDR3 has 14 amino acids.

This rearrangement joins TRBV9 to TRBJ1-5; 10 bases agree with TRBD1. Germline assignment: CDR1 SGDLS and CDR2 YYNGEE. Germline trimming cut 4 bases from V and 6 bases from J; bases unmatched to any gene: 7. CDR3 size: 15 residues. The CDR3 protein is CASSQGTGEGQPQHF. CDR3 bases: TGTGCCAGCAGCCAAGGGACAGGGGAAGGTCAGCCCCAGCATTTT.

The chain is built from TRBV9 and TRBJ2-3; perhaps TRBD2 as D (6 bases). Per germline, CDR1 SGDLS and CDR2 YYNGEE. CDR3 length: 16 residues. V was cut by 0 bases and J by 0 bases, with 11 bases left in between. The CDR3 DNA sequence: TGTGCCAGCAGCGTAGAGTCCGGGACTAGCACAGATACGCAGTATTTT. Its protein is CASSVESGTSTDTQYF. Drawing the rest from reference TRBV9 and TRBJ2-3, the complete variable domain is DSGVTQTPKHLITATGQRVTLRCSPRSGDLSVYWYQQSLDQGLQFLIQYYNGEERAKGNILERFSAQQFPDLHSELNLSSLELGDSALYFCASSVESGTSTDTQYFGPGTRLTVL.

The CDR3 DNA reads as TGTGCCAGCAGTGAATTTAGGGGACAGCCCCAGCATTTT. Its protein product is CASSEFRGQPQHF. The chain links TRBV25-1 to TRBJ1-5, with D possibly matching TRBD1 (5 bases). The V end lost 1 base, the J end lost 7 bases, and 8 bases lay between the germline ends. Germline lookup yields CDR1 MGHDK and CDR2 SYGVNS. The length of the CDR3 is 13 residues.